The source of this T cell receptor beta chain is a study of blood T cell repertoires in COVID-19. Across the study: Some COVID-19 samples were acute and others convalescent; all came from the United States, Italy and Spain. Sample material is recorded as cDNA or gDNA derived from T cells, B-cell-depleted T cells, or PBMCs.

Enrolled through a virtual design, the participants were between 18 and 89 years of age and came from 24 US areas. Grouping used clinical history reported by participants in a survey and questionnaire. Sequenced by immunoSEQ multiplex PCR; TCRdb stores in-frame clones only, minus some. The sample shows about 380,000 clones, 70% to 90% of them seen only once. The CDR3 totals 15 residues. Trimming removed 6 bases at V and 2 bases at J, with 14 bases between. Germline V gene lookup returns CDR1 MNHEY and CDR2 SVGAGI. The chain recombines TRBV6-5 with TRBJ1-3, with D possibly TRBD1 on 6 matching bases. The sample consisted of PBMCs or T cells enriched from blood (not recorded which). This receptor was identified in a man between 25 and 39 years old who had recovered from COVID-19. CDR3 loop: CASRTGQSPGNTIYF. CDR3 coding DNA: TGTGCCAGCAGGACCGGACAGTCACCTGGAAACACCATATATTTT.